This T cell receptor beta chain emerged from a study of technical replicates of blood from several donors. Germline CDR1 is SGDLS and CDR2 is YYNGEE. V lost 0 bases and J 7 bases, leaving 17 bases between the germline ends. The CDR3 consists of 16 residues. Sequencing used immunoSEQ multiplex PCR; TCRdb keeps in-frame clones, though not all of them. This repertoire shows 81,000 or so clones, about 97% found once; its top ten account for around 0.2%. The sequencing input was T cells isolated from PBMCs. This chain links TRBV9 with TRBJ2-1; possible D gene TRBD1, 7 bases. This receptor was taken from a human donor in good health. The chain's CDR3 is CASSVVSGGRWNEQFF. CDR3 sequence (DNA): TGTGCCAGCAGCGTAGTATCAGGGGGGCGGTGGAATGAGCAGTTCTTC.